Following are 7 T cell receptor beta chains from one sample sequenced in a study of control samples from healthy donors and cancer patients. Sequencing used immunoSEQ multiplex PCR; TCRdb keeps in-frame clones, though not all of them. Among 110,000 or so clones listed, around 80% were seen once. Input material: blood. The receptor set was obtained from a man younger than 30 in good health.

The chain couples TRBV5-1 to TRBJ2-5; D perhaps matches TRBD2 (5 bases). The germline V and J ends were trimmed by 0 bases and 5 bases, with 11 bases remaining between them. CDR3 length equals 14 residues. CDR1 and CDR2 (germline): SGHRS, YFSETQ. The CDR3 region is CASSLDRGRETQYF. CDR3 in DNA: TGCGCCAGCAGCTTGGATAGAGGGCGGGAGACCCAGTACTTC. The variable domain in full, with the rest retrieved from reference TRBV5-1 and TRBJ2-5, is KAGVTQTPRYLIKTRGQQVTLSCSPISGHRSVSWYQQTPGQGLQFLFEYFSETQRNKGNFPGRFSGRQFSNSRSEMNVSTLELGDSALYLCASSLDRGRETQYFGPGTRLLVL.

This chain connects TRBV24-1 to TRBJ2-1; no definite D call. The V and J ends lost 6 bases and 5 bases respectively, with 10 bases between them. The CDR3 length is 13 residues. The germline V gene has CDR1 KGHDR and CDR2 SFDVKD. The CDR3 sequence is CATSLNGNNEQFF. The CDR3 DNA reads as TGTGCCACCAGTCTAAACGGAAACAATGAGCAGTTCTTC.

The chain couples TRBV9 to TRBJ1-4, with D possibly matching TRBD1 (6 bases). Germline CDR1 SGDLS, CDR2 YYNGEE. The length of the CDR3 is 15 residues. Trimming pared 0 bases from V and 6 bases from J, leaving 12 bases between. CDR3 nucleotides: TGTGCCAGCAGCGTAGGGATGGACAGATATGAAAAACTGTTTTTT. Its protein is CASSVGMDRYEKLFF. The full variable domain, with the rest looked up from reference TRBV9 and TRBJ1-4, is DSGVTQTPKHLITATGQRVTLRCSPRSGDLSVYWYQQSLDQGLQFLIQYYNGEERAKGNILERFSAQQFPDLHSELNLSSLELGDSALYFCASSVGMDRYEKLFFGSGTQLSVL.

CDR3 nucleotide sequence: TGTGCCAGCAGTTCCGGGACAGGGATGCAGCCCCAGCATTTT. Its translation: CASSSGTGMQPQHF. The chain recombines TRBV27 with TRBJ1-5, with 9 bases that match TRBD1. The CDR3 is made up of 14 amino acids. Germline V lookup: CDR1 MNHEY, CDR2 SMNVEV (reference sequence). Trimming removed 4 bases from V and 7 bases from J; junction bases left unmatched: 5.

The rearrangement joins TRBV5-1 to TRBJ2-3, with TRBD2 matching over 10 bases. CDR1 is SGHRS, CDR2 YFSETQ, per germline. Trimming removed 4 bases from V and 2 bases from J; junction bases left unmatched: 10. This CDR3 region has 17 residues. The CDR3 sequence is CASSLRGSGGDTDTQYF. The DNA for the CDR3 is TGCGCCAGCAGCCTAAGAGGGAGCGGGGGGGACACAGATACGCAGTATTTT. The whole variable domain, remainder taken from reference TRBV5-1 and TRBJ2-3, is KAGVTQTPRYLIKTRGQQVTLSCSPISGHRSVSWYQQTPGQGLQFLFEYFSETQRNKGNFPGRFSGRQFSNSRSEMNVSTLELGDSALYLCASSLRGSGGDTDTQYFGPGTRLTVL.

The CDR3, as DNA: TGTGCCACCAGCAGAGATCCGTCCGGGGGGCAGCCCCAGCATTTT. Protein product: CATSRDPSGGQPQHF. The rearrangement uses TRBV15 and TRBJ1-5; D possibly corresponds to TRBD1 (5 bases). CDR1 and CDR2 (germline): LNHNV, YYDKDF (reference sequence). The CDR3 sequence is 15 residues long. V was cut by 0 bases and J by 7 bases, with 13 bases left in between.

With regard to this clone: At the DNA level, this CDR3 is encoded by other sequences in the same sample as well. This chain connects TRBV5-1 to TRBJ2-1; possibly TRBD1 or TRBD2 for D (5 bases each). Trimming took off 0 bases at V and 9 bases at J, with 13 bases between the two ends. From germline, CDR1 is SGHRS and CDR2 YFSETQ. The length of the CDR3 is 14 residues. The CDR3 protein is CASSLGGGLGEQFF. For the CDR3, the DNA is TGCGCCAGCAGCTTGGGTGGGGGATTGGGTGAGCAGTTCTTC.